Listed here are 25 T cell receptor beta chains from one sample, sequenced in a study of cytomegalovirus exposure and HLA in healthy donors. Use of 60 Vbeta and 13 Jbeta primers characterized the PCR. Sequencing used immunoSEQ multiplex PCR; TCRdb keeps in-frame clones, though not all of them. The sample records roughly 130,000 clones, roughly 79% being singletons. The sample taken for sequencing was PBMCs. These receptors all stem from a man between 18 and 35 years old in good health and CMV-seronegative.

The V call is TRBV19, the J call TRBJ1-1, with a possible D match to TRBD1 (5 bases). The CDR3 contains 11 residues. Per germline, CDR1 LNHDA and CDR2 SQIVND (reference sequence). Deletions cut 9 bases from V and 4 bases from J, with 9 bases between. This CDR3 is CASREVTEAFF. CDR3 DNA: TGTGCCAGCAGGGAAGTCACTGAAGCTTTCTTT.

The gene calls are TRBV27 and TRBJ1-4, with TRBD1 as a possible D gene (5 bases). The length of the CDR3 is 14 residues. The germline CDR1 and CDR2 sequences are MNHEY and SMNVEV (reference sequence). The germline V and J ends were trimmed by 6 bases and 8 bases, with 16 bases remaining between them. DNA for the CDR3: TGTGCCAGCAGCTCCGGGGGGGTTAGCGAAAAACTGTTTTTT. Translated, it gives CASSSGGVSEKLFF.

The V and J genes are TRBV4-3 and TRBJ1-6; perhaps TRBD1 as D (5 bases). V was pared by 0 bases and J by 9 bases, with 12 bases between. This CDR3 spans 15 amino acids. Germline V gene sequence: CDR1 LGHNA, CDR2 YSLEER. CDR3 sequence reads: CASSQDKRGGSPLHF. The CDR3 nucleotides read TGCGCCAGCAGCCAAGATAAGAGGGGAGGTTCACCCCTCCACTTT.

V gene TRBV7-2 combines with J gene TRBJ2-1, with 9 bases lining up with TRBD1. With 5 bases clipped from V and 3 bases from J, the junction kept 8 bases outside the gene matches. Germline values: CDR1 SGHTA, CDR2 FQGNSA. The CDR3 has 16 amino acids. This chain's CDR3 is CASSKPRDRDYNEQFF. The CDR3 nucleotides are TGTGCCAGCAGCAAACCCCGGGACAGGGACTACAATGAGCAGTTCTTC.

This clone was seen once. The rearrangement uses TRBV6-5 and TRBJ2-2, with 7 bases lining up with TRBD1. V lost 2 bases, J lost 5 bases, and 8 bases stayed unmatched. Germline CDR1 reads MNHEY; CDR2 reads SVGAGI. This CDR3 is built from 16 residues. The CDR3: CASSYVGQPETGELFF. In DNA, the CDR3 is TGTGCCAGCAGTTACGTGGGACAGCCGGAAACCGGGGAGCTGTTTTTT.

This clone was counted a few times. The V gene is TRBV7-8, the J gene TRBJ1-4; D gene ambiguous. Deletions cut 1 base from V and 1 base from J, with 19 bases between. Germline V gene sequence: CDR1 SGHVS, CDR2 FQNEAQ. CDR3 length equals 19 residues. The CDR3, as DNA: TGTGCCAGCAGCTTAGGTCCCCAGGCTCGACGTGAAACTAATGAAAAACTGTTTTTT. Translating it yields CASSLGPQARRETNEKLFF. The full variable domain, rest sourced from reference TRBV7-8 and TRBJ1-4, is GAGVSQSPRYKVAKRGQDVALRCDPISGHVSLFWYQQALGQGPEFLTYFQNEAQLDKSGLPSDRFFAERPEGSVSTLKIQRTQQEDSAVYLCASSLGPQARRETNEKLFFGSGTQLSVL.

The chain couples TRBV30 to TRBJ2-1; 7 nucleotides line up with TRBD2. The CDR3 is 13 amino acids. J lost 6 bases, V lost 7 bases, and 9 bases had no gene match. The germline V gene encodes CDR1 GTSNPN and CDR2 SVGIG (reference sequence). This chain's CDR3 is CASSRGGLNEQFF. As DNA, the CDR3 is TGTGCCTCCTCCCGCGGGGGTCTCAATGAGCAGTTCTTC.

V usage is TRBV6-5 and J usage is TRBJ2-2; no reliable D call. Germline assignment: CDR1 MNHEY and CDR2 SVGAGI. There are 13 residues in the CDR3. Trimming pared 7 bases from V and 0 bases from J, leaving 6 bases between. The chain's CDR3 is CASTPANTGELFF. In DNA form, the CDR3 reads TGTGCCAGCACCCCGGCGAACACCGGGGAGCTGTTTTTT.

This chain links TRBV28 with TRBJ1-1, with a tentative D call TRBD1 (5 bases). The CDR3 length is 15 residues. V lost 4 bases, J lost 1 base, and 13 bases lay in between. Germline assignment: CDR1 MDHEN and CDR2 SYDVKM. CDR3 nucleotide sequence: TGTGCCAGCAGTTCCCGGGACTCGGGGAACACTGAAGCTTTCTTT. As protein: CASSSRDSGNTEAFF.

For the CDR3, the DNA is TGTGCCTGGAACGCAGCGACGGAGACCCAGTACTTC. Its protein is CAWNAATETQYF. The chain carries TRBV30 and TRBJ2-5; D not resolved. This CDR3 has 12 residues. Germline lookup yields CDR1 GTSNPN and CDR2 SVGIG (reference sequence). The germline V and J ends were trimmed by 4 bases and 5 bases, with 11 bases remaining between them. Full variable domain (outside the CDR3, taken from reference TRBV30 and TRBJ2-5): SQTIHQWPATLVQPVGSPLSLECTVEGTSNPNLYWYRQAAGRGLQLLFYSVGIGQISSEVPQNLSASRPQDRQFILSSKKLLLSDSGFYLCAWNAATETQYFGPGTRLLVL.

The table lists this clone with a count of one. V and J are TRBV5-1 and TRBJ2-6; the D gene is possibly TRBD2 (5 bases). Trimming took off 0 bases at V and 4 bases at J, with 11 bases between the two ends. The CDR3 is 16 residues long. Germline V gene sequence: CDR1 SGHRS, CDR2 YFSETQ. The CDR3 is CASSLERGTGANVLTF. The CDR3 DNA follows: TGCGCCAGCAGCTTGGAACGGGGAACGGGGGCCAACGTCCTGACTTTC.

The chain employs TRBV11-2 and TRBJ2-5; D remains unclear. There are 14 residues in the CDR3. Looked up from germline, CDR1 is SGHAT and CDR2 is FQNNGV. Trimming took off 3 bases at V and 0 bases at J, with 8 bases between the two ends. The CDR3 loop reads CASSFGVNQETQYF. The CDR3 DNA reads as TGTGCCAGCAGCTTTGGAGTAAACCAAGAGACCCAGTACTTC. Variable domain in full (rest from reference TRBV11-2 and TRBJ2-5): EAGVAQSPRYKIIEKRQSVAFWCNPISGHATLYWYQQILGQGPKLLIQFQNNGVVDDSQLPKDRFSAERLKGVDSTLKIQPAKLEDSAVYLCASSFGVNQETQYFGPGTRLLVL.

The chain couples TRBV27 to TRBJ1-1, with D uncertain. Deletions cut 6 bases from V and 3 bases from J, with 14 bases between. Germline CDR1 reads MNHEY; CDR2 reads SMNVEV (reference sequence). CDR3 length: 14 residues. Here the CDR3 reads CASSRRGSYTEAFF. The CDR3 DNA sequence: TGTGCCAGCAGCCGTCGGGGTTCTTACACTGAAGCTTTCTTT.

The genes are TRBV30 and TRBJ1-5, with a weak D call TRBD1 (5 bases). Trimming left V 1 base short and J 3 bases short, with 13 bases between. The CDR3 contains 15 residues. CDR1 GTSNPN and CDR2 SVGIG come from the germline V gene (reference sequence). CDR3 region: CAWSADQGHNQPQHF. CDR3 nucleotide sequence: TGTGCCTGGAGTGCAGATCAGGGCCACAATCAGCCCCAGCATTTT.

The V and J genes are TRBV27 and TRBJ2-7; 8 bases line up with TRBD1. V was clipped by 4 bases and J by 3 bases; unmatched bases: 8. Germline values: CDR1 MNHEY, CDR2 SMNVEV (reference sequence). The CDR3 loop spans 15 amino acids. In DNA, the CDR3 is TGTGCCAGCAGTTCCCCCGGACAGGGCTTCTACGAGCAGTACTTC. Protein: CASSSPGQGFYEQYF.

The chain links TRBV7-2 to TRBJ1-2; D may be TRBD1 (6 bases). V was shortened by 4 bases and J by 4 bases, with 13 bases between the two germline ends. The CDR3 sequence is 14 residues long. Germline CDR1 SGHTA, CDR2 FQGNSA. This CDR3 is CASSSVTGAYGYTF. The CDR3 DNA reads as TGTGCCAGCAGCTCCGTGACAGGTGCCTATGGCTACACCTTC.

This clone was seen a few times. V gene TRBV27 combines with J gene TRBJ2-1; D gene ambiguous. This CDR3 spans 14 amino acids. Germline lookup yields CDR1 MNHEY and CDR2 SMNVEV (reference sequence). V lost 4 bases, J lost 7 bases, and 14 bases lay in between. Here the CDR3 reads CASSSTPRWNEQFF. The CDR3 DNA follows: TGTGCCAGCAGTTCTACTCCTCGGTGGAATGAGCAGTTCTTC.

The rearrangement links TRBV4-3 to TRBJ1-1; D perhaps matches TRBD1 (6 bases). Per the germline V gene, CDR1 is LGHNA and CDR2 is YSLEER. The length of the CDR3 is 14 residues. V was trimmed by 6 bases and J by 6 bases, leaving 17 bases between them. DNA for the CDR3: TGCGCCAGCAGTCGCAAGGGGGGGTCGGCTGAAGCTTTCTTT. Protein product: CASSRKGGSAEAFF.

The gene calls are TRBV2 and TRBJ1-6; no definite D call. The CDR3 length is 14 residues. The germline CDR1 and CDR2 sequences are SNHLY and FYNNEI. V gave up 4 bases and J gave up 9 bases, with 13 bases separating them. CDR3 sequence reads: CASSAGVSGSPLHF. The DNA for the CDR3 is TGTGCCAGCAGTGCCGGGGTAAGCGGTTCACCCCTCCACTTT.

The rearrangement uses TRBV25-1 and TRBJ1-1; D is undetermined. Germline CDR1 reads MGHDK; CDR2 reads SYGVNS. The V gene lost 7 bases and the J gene lost 4 bases, with 16 bases spanning the gap. The CDR3 is 14 amino acids. The CDR3 region has the DNA TGTGCCAGCACTAAACCGGGGTCTACCACTGAAGCTTTCTTT. Protein sequence: CASTKPGSTTEAFF.

The CDR3 region has the DNA TGTGCCAGCAGCTTTACGGGTGACACTGAAGCTTTCTTT. Residues: CASSFTGDTEAFF. The J gene is TRBJ1-1, the V gene TRBV7-3; D call uncertain. Germline V lookup: CDR1 SGHTA, CDR2 FQGTGA. Trimming stripped 3 bases from V and 3 bases from J, with 8 bases between. This CDR3 comprises 13 residues. The full variable domain, its missing parts supplied by reference TRBV7-3 and TRBJ1-1, is GAGVSQTPSNKVTEKGKYVELRCDPISGHTALYWYRQSLGQGPEFLIYFQGTGAADDSGLPNDRFFAVRPEGSVSTLKIQRTERGDSAVYLCASSFTGDTEAFFGQGTRLTVV.

V and J are TRBV27 and TRBJ2-7; TRBD1 might be the D (6 bases). Looked up from germline, CDR1 is MNHEY and CDR2 is SMNVEV (reference sequence). The V end was cut by 6 bases, the J end by 0 bases, with 12 bases between. This CDR3 has 14 residues. As DNA, the CDR3 is TGTGCCAGCAGGATTCACAGGGACTCCTACGAGCAGTACTTC. Its translation is CASRIHRDSYEQYF.

With regard to this clone: One end of the junction does not line up with germline, which may come from a read error. The chain combines TRBV7-7 with TRBJ2-5, with D perhaps being TRBD1 or TRBD2 (5 bases each). There are 13 residues in the CDR3. Germline lookup yields CDR1 SSHAT and CDR2 FNYEAQ (reference sequence). CDR3 loop: CASSLAGRETQYF. The DNA for the CDR3 is TGTGCTAGCAGCTTAGCAGGGAGAGAGACCCAGTACTTC.

V gene TRBV28 combines with J gene TRBJ1-1; TRBD1 might be the D (6 bases). The CDR3 contains 16 residues. V was pared by 3 bases and J by 1 base, with 15 bases between. The germline CDR1 and CDR2 sequences are MDHEN and SYDVKM. The CDR3 DNA is TGTGCCAGCAGTTTCCATCCGGACAGAAAGAACACTGAAGCTTTCTTT. Its translation is CASSFHPDRKNTEAFF.

The chain employs TRBV7-6 and TRBJ1-1, with 7 bases identical to TRBD1. The V segment lost 5 bases and the J segment 1 base; nucleotides outside the gene matches: 7. This CDR3 is built from 15 residues. The germline V gene encodes CDR1 SGHVS and CDR2 FNYEAQ. The CDR3 nucleotides read TGTGCCAGCAGCGGCTTCCGGACAGGGAACACTGAAGCTTTCTTT. Translated: CASSGFRTGNTEAFF.